This is a list of T cell receptor beta chains from one sample in a study of control samples from healthy donors and cancer patients. Method: immunoSEQ multiplex PCR; TCRdb's copy keeps in-frame clones and lacks some. Of 150,000 to 200,000 clones detected, 80% to 90% appear once; the ten largest clones hold approximately 1.8%. The sequenced sample consisted of blood. The receptors come from a man between 18 and 29 years old in good health. The conserved cysteine and the conserved F or W are not part of the CDR3 here.

v_call cdr3_aa
TRBV29-1 SVENPTGGRTEAF
TRBV6-2/TRBV6-3 ASSVPGQGHEQY
TRBV7-2 ASSLRGGASYNEQF
TRBV9 ASSAGGYEQY
TRBV27 ASSLSILVAGMNTEAF
TRBV2 ASSDGTSGPQETQY
TRBV28 ASSVLAGGGQTQY
TRBV4-2 ASSLLAGGYNEQF
TRBV2 ASSEALRDRKGGYT
TRBV6-2/TRBV6-3 ASSYLKGQGYSYNEQF
TRBV2 ASSAQTVMNTEAF
TRBV21-1 ASSRNPGSFYEQY
TRBV4-3 ASSQNFPTGELF
TRBV27 ASLGRTDEQF
TRBV7-2 ASSFYGTGETQY
TRBV18 ASSLPQEIANGYT